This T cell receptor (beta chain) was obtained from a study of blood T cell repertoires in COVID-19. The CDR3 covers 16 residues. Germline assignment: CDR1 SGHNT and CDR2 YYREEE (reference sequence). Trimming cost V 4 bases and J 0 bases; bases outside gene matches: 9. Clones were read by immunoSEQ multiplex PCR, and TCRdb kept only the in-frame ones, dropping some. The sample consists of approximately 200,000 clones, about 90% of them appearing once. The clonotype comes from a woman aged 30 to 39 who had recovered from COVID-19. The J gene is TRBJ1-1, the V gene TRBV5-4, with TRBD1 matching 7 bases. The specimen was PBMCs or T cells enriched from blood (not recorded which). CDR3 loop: CASSRTGTALNTEAFF. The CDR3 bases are TGTGCCAGCAGCCGAACCGGGACAGCCCTGAACACTGAAGCTTTCTTT. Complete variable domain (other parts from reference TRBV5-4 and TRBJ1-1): ETGVTQSPTHLIKTRGQQVTLRCSSQSGHNTVSWYQQALGQGPQFIFQYYREEENGRGNFPPRFSGLQFPNYSSELNVNALELDDSALYLCASSRTGTALNTEAFFGQGTRLTVV.